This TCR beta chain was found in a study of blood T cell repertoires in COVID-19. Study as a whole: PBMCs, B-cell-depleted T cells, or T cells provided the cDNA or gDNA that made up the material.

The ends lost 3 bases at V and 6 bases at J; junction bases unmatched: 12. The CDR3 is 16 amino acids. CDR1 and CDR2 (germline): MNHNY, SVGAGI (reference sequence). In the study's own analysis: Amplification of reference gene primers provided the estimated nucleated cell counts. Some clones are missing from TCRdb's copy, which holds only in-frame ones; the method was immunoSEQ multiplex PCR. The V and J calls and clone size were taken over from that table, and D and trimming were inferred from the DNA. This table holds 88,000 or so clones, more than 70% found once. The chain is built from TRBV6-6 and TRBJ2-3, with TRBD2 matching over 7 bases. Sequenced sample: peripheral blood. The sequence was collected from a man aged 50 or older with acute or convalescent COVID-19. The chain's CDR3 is CASSYPVGGDGDTQYF. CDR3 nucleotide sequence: TGTGCCAGCAGTTATCCTGTTGGGGGGGATGGGGATACGCAGTATTTT.